This T cell receptor (beta chain) was documented in a study of blood T cells in healthy people across ages (dated by TCRdb to the mid-2010s). About the full investigation: In model experiments, template switching captured about one uniquely barcoded TCR beta cDNA molecule for every two T cells. Age-related changes in TCR beta repertoire diversity were measured in the study by deep sequencing normalized with unique cDNA molecular identifiers. The donors were divided into four age groups: young (average approximately 17 years), middle-aged (almost 40), aged (approximately 59) and long-lived (82). Using the same blood draw, the study looked at two additional independent replicas of 1 million unique cDNA reads for two donors, one aged 18 to 30 and the other aged 80 or older. The study at large found these results: Estimates of total diversity based on one million sequenced T cells were regarded as lower bounds and as underestimates. Compared with the aged group, the long-lived group had more naive CD4+ T cells, fewer expanded clones and increased TCR diversity, a pattern suggesting age selection. Donor CMV infection status was unknown, potentially confounding age-related changes in expanded clonotypes. There was a strong correlation between observed TCR beta diversity and the percentage of naive T cells measured by flow cytometry. As age increased, observed TCR beta diversity per million T cells dropped in a roughly linear way, and a significant reduction was already evident by age around 41. Because profiling used bulk unsorted PBMCs, naive and antigen-experienced compartments could not be compared conclusively.

The CDR3 runs 15 amino acids, cysteine and phenylalanine included. CDR3 DNA only is kept here, 45 bases in frame from base 1. The germline V gene (reference sequence) gives CDR1 as SEHNR and CDR2 as FQNEAQ. The V end loses 3 bases and the J end loses 1 base, and a stretch of 9 bases separates them. About this clonotype: Its antigen has not been determined. No base-level quality is on record; no much larger clone is a single base apart.

The donors were some 36 Caucasian individuals from Russia, aged roughly 6 to 90 years, who were systemically healthy. Each donor gave ten milliliters of peripheral blood, collected into EDTA-treated Vacutainer tubes. Ficoll-Paque density-gradient centrifugation was used to isolate PBMCs, with at least 6.5 million per sample. Total RNA was extracted from PBMCs with Trizol reagent, with at least 5 micrograms obtained per sample. For every donor, flow cytometry on a PBMC aliquot measured the percentage of naive CD45RAhigh/CD27high T cells. The library was made by 5' RACE. Sequencing was performed on an Illumina HiSeq 2500. A second about 6 to 11 cycle PCR used a sample-barcoded 5' primer and a J-beta primer mix. Each TCR beta cDNA molecule received a unique molecular identifier from a template-switch 5' adaptor carrying 12 random nucleotides. Each sample yielded at least 3 million CDR3-containing paired-end reads. The Mint cDNA synthesis kit, primed by a TRBC-specific oligonucleotide, was used to synthesize first-strand cDNA from all RNA. After uracil-DNA glycosylase treatment, a first 18-cycle PCR used universal primers M1SS and BC2_uni_R on all cDNA. The paper's data handling went like this. Normalization of each sample was performed by random selection of 1 million high-quality reads, each carrying a distinct molecular identifier. Reads sharing molecular identifiers were discarded rather than binned into consensus sequences. CDR3 identification, clonotype clustering and error correction used MiTCR with a Q25 quality threshold and the strictest error-elimination algorithm. A nonparametric unseen species model using Euler transformation provided a lower-bound estimate of total TCR beta diversity. TCRdb redid the processing of the public reads, applying fastp at Q25 and MiXCR, and retained in-frame beta chains. Records with the same CDR3 protein are collapsed into one entry carrying the most frequent genes and DNA. The V and J calls were determined by TCRdb, not by the authors. The sample table contains some 560,000 distinct CDR3 sequences; only one count was recorded for roughly a quarter of them. The ten largest make up over 3.5% of the sample.

These same data were also listed under a study on T cells of mothers and their children. From that second study: Donors were nine systemically healthy Caucasian individuals: three mothers and their six children. cDNA synthesis consumed the entire amount of extracted RNA, loaded at around 1.4 ug RNA in each 15 ul reaction. Sample barcodes and 2-4 random nucleotides were added via the M1S primer in the second PCR. Over 8 million TCR beta CDR3 reads were obtained for each mother, and 2.5 million to 3 million reads were obtained for each child. Thymic selection shapes the output of TCR recombination in a similar way in related and unrelated pairs, and inherited differences have a minor effect. Normalized repertoire overlap was always found to be slightly, but never significantly, higher in related mother-child pairs than in unrelated mother-child pairs. With a sensitivity of about 100 clones per million clonotypes, no persistent microchimeric T cell clones were detected. The study used deep NGS to compare TCR beta repertoires of mothers and children, seeking features distinguishing related mother-child pairs from unrelated individuals. On average, the children were roughly 10 +/- 4 years old, while the mothers were 40 +/- 4 years old. After adapters were ligated using NEBNext reagents, the libraries underwent 100+100 nt paired-end sequencing on an Illumina HiSeq 2000. To prevent cross-contamination, the mother and child libraries were prepared one month apart and sequenced in separate runs. Between about 500,000 and 2,100,000 distinct TCR beta clonotypes were identified per donor. Naive TCR beta clonotypes were estimated from low-frequency clonotypes matched to each donor's FACS-determined naive share, without sorting.

The receptor chain draws on TRBV7-9 and TRBJ2-2; TRBD2 might be the D gene, on 6 matching bases. The specimen was blood. The sequence was collected from a boy younger than 10 in good health. The CDR3 reads CASSFGSGNTGELFF. The DNA sequence is given as TGTGCCAGCAGCTTCGGGAGCGGGAACACCGGGGAGCTGTTTTTT.